This TCR beta chain was sequenced during a study of PD-1 blockade in classical Hodgkin lymphoma. Points from the study as a whole: Those patients who began receiving nivolumab less than 1 year after ASCT had lower diversity, and they were excluded. Unlike CD8+ TCR diversity, which did not rise significantly by C4D1, CD4+ TCR diversity did. Those achieving complete response showed baseline diversity like newly diagnosed patients. Newly diagnosed patients were said to have less baseline TCR diversity than healthy donors did.

This clone appeared a few times. Its antigen is unknown. The length of the CDR3 is 16 residues. The junction had 8 bases not matched to a gene; V was cut back by 0 bases and J by 5 bases. Germline V gives CDR1 SGHNT, CDR2 YYREEE (reference sequence). TCRdb keeps only in-frame clones here, not all; method: immunoSEQ multiplex PCR. The sample includes roughly 25,000 clones, less than 75% of them seen just once. Time point indicated: cycle 4 day 1 (C4D1), after 6 weeks of nivolumab. Each patient's relapse followed autologous stem cell transplantation, and brentuximab vedotin exposure varied. The specimen comprised peripheral blood mononuclear cells (PBMCs), sampled before the fourth cycle of nivolumab. V and J are TRBV5-4 and TRBJ2-1; the match to TRBD1 covers 7 bases. This TCR was sampled from a human donor with classical Hodgkin lymphoma. The CDR3 loop reads CASSLALGQADNEQFF. The CDR3 DNA sequence: TGTGCCAGCAGCTTGGCCTTAGGACAGGCTGACAATGAGCAGTTCTTC.